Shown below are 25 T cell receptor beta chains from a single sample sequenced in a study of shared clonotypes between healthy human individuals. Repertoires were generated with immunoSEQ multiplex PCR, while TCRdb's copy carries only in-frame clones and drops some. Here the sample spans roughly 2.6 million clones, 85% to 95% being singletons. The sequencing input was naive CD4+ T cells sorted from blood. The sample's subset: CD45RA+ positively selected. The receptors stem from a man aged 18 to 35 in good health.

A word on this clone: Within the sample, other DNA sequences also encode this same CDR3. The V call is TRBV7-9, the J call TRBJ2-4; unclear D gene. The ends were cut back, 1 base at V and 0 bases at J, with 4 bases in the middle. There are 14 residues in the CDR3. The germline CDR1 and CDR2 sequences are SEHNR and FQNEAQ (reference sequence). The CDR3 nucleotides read TGTGCCAGCAGCTTAGGCTCAGCCAAAAACATTCAGTACTTC. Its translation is CASSLGSAKNIQYF.

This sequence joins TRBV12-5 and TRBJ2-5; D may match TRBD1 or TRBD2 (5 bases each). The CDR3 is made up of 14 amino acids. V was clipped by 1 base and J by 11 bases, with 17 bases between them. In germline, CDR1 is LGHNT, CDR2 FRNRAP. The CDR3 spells CASGLGDGVREQYF. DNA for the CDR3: TGTGCTAGTGGTTTGGGGGACGGTGTGAGAGAGCAGTACTTC.

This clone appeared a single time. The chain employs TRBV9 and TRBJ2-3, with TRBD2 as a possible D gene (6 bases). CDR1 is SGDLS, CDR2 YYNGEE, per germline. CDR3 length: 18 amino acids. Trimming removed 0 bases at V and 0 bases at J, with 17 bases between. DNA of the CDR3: TGTGCCAGCAGCGTAGTGCCCTATAGCGGCGCTAGCACAGATACGCAGTATTTT. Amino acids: CASSVVPYSGASTDTQYF.

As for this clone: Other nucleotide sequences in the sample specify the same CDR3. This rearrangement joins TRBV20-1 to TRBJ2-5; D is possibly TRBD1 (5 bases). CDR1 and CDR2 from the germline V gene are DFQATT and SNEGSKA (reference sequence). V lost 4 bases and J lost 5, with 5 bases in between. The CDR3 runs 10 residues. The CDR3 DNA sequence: TGCAGTGCTAAGGGGGAGACCCAGTACTTC. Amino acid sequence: CSAKGETQYF.

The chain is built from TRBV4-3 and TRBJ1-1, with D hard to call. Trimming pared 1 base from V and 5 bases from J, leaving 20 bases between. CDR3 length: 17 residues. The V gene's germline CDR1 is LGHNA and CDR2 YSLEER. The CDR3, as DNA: TGCGCCAGCAGCCAAGTGCTCGCTTCCCCAGTGGGAACTGAAGCTTTCTTT. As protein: CASSQVLASPVGTEAFF.

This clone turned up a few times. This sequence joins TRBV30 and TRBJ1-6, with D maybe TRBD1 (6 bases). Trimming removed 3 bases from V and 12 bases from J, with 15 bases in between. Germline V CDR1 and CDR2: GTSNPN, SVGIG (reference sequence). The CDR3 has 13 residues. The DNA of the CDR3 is TGTGCCTGGAGGAAAGGGGGACGTGGACCCCTCCACTTT. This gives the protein CAWRKGGRGPLHF.

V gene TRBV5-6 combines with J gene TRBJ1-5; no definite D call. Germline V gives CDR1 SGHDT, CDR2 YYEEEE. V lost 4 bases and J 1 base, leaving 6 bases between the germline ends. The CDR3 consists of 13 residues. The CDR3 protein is CASSRQSNQPQHF. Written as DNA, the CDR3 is TGTGCCAGCAGCCGACAAAGCAATCAGCCCCAGCATTTT.

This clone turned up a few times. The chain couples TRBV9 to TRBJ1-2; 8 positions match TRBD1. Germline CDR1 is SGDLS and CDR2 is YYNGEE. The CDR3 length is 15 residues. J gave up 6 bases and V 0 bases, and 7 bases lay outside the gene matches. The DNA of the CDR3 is TGTGCCAGCAGCGTAGCTCCGGACAGGGCCAATGGCTACACCTTC. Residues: CASSVAPDRANGYTF.

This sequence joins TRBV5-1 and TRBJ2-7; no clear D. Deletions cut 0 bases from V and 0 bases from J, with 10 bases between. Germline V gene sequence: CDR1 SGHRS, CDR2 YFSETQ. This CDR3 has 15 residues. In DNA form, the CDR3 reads TGCGCCAGCAGCTTGGAAGGTTCCCGCTCCTACGAGCAGTACTTC. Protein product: CASSLEGSRSYEQYF.

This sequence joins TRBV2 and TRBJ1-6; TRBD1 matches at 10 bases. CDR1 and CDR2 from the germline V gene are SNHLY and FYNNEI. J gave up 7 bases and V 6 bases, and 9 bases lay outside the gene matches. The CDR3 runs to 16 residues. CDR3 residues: CASRLGDRGKNSPLHF. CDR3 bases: TGTGCCAGCAGACTTGGGGACAGGGGAAAGAATTCACCCCTCCACTTT.

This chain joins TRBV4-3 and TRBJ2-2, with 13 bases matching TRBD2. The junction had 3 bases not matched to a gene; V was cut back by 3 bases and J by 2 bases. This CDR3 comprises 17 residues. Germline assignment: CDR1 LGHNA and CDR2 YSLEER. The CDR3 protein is CASSQGTSGANTGELFF. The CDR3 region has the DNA TGCGCCAGCAGCCAGGGGACTAGCGGGGCCAACACCGGGGAGCTGTTTTTT.

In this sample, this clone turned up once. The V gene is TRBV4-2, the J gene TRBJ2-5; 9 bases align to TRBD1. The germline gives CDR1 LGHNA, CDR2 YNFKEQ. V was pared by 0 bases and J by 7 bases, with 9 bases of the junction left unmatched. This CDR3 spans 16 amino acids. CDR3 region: CASSQDRDRAMGTQYF. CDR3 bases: TGTGCCAGCAGCCAAGATAGGGACAGGGCCATGGGGACCCAGTACTTC.

The CDR3 is CAWSVSRLAGSIYEQYF. The CDR3 DNA is TGTGCCTGGAGTGTATCTCGACTAGCGGGGAGTATCTACGAGCAGTACTTC. This chain joins TRBV30 and TRBJ2-7; 11 positions match TRBD2. V dropped 0 bases and J dropped 3; count of bases not matched to a gene: 10. Germline V lookup: CDR1 GTSNPN, CDR2 SVGIG (reference sequence). The CDR3 extends over 17 amino acids.

DNA for the CDR3: TGCGCCAGCAGCCCGCAATGGACTAGTAACTCCGAGCAGTACTTC. It specifies CASSPQWTSNSEQYF. The rearrangement links TRBV5-1 to TRBJ2-7, with 7 bases that match TRBD2. Looked up from germline, CDR1 is SGHRS and CDR2 is YFSETQ. V lost 4 bases and J lost 6; bases outside the gene matches: 13. The CDR3 has 15 amino acids. The whole variable domain, remainder taken from reference TRBV5-1 and TRBJ2-7, is KAGVTQTPRYLIKTRGQQVTLSCSPISGHRSVSWYQQTPGQGLQFLFEYFSETQRNKGNFPGRFSGRQFSNSRSEMNVSTLELGDSALYLCASSPQWTSNSEQYFGPGTRLTVT.

The CDR3 reads CASSFTSEETDTQYF. In DNA, the CDR3 is TGTGCCAGCAGCTTTACTAGCGAGGAAACAGATACGCAGTATTTT. V and J are TRBV7-9 and TRBJ2-3; TRBD2 matches at 7 bases. This CDR3 is built from 15 residues. Germline trimming cut 3 bases from V and 3 bases from J; bases unmatched to any gene: 6. Germline V gene lookup returns CDR1 SEHNR and CDR2 FQNEAQ (reference sequence).

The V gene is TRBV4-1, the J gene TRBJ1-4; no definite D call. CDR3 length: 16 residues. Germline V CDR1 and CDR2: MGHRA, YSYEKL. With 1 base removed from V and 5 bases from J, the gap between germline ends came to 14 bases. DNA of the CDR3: TGCGCCAGCAGCCAAGTTAACTCCGGGAGGAATGAAAAACTGTTTTTT. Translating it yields CASSQVNSGRNEKLFF.

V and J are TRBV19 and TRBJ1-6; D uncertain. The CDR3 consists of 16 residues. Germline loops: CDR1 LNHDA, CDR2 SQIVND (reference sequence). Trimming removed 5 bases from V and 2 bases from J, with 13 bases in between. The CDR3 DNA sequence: TGTGCCAGTAGTGCTCGACTGGGAGCCTATAATTCACCCCTCCACTTT. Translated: CASSARLGAYNSPLHF.

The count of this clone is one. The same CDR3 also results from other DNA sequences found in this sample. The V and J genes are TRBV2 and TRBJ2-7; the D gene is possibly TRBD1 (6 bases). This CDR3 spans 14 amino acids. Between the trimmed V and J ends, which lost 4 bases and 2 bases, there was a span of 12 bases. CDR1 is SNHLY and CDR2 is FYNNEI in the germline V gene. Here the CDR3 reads CASSAQGPTYEQYF. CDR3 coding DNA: TGTGCCAGCAGTGCCCAGGGGCCCACCTACGAGCAGTACTTC.

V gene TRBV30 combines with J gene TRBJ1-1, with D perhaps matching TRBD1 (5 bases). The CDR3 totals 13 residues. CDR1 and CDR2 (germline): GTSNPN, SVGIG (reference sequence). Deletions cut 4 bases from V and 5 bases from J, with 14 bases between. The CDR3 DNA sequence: TGTGCCTGGATGTCGGGGTGGGGGACTGAAGCTTTCTTT. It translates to CAWMSGWGTEAFF.

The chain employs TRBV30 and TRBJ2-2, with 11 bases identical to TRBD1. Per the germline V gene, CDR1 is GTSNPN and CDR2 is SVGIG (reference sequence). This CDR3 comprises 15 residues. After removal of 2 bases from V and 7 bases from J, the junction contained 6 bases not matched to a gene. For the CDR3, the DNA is TGTGCCTGGAGTCTGGACAGGGGGCATCACGGGGAGCTGTTTTTT. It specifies CAWSLDRGHHGELFF.

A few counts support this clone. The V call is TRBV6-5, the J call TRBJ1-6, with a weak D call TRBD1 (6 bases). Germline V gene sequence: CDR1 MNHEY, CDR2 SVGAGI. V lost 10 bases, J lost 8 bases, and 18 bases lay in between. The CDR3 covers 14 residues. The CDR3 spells CATKGRGFYSPLHF. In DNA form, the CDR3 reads TGTGCCACCAAAGGCAGGGGTTTCTATTCACCCCTCCACTTT.

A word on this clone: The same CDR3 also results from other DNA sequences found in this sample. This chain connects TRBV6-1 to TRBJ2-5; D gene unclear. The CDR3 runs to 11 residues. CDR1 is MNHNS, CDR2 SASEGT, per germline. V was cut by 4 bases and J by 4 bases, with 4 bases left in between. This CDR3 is CASSGGETQYF. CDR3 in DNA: TGTGCCAGCAGTGGAGGAGAGACCCAGTACTTC.

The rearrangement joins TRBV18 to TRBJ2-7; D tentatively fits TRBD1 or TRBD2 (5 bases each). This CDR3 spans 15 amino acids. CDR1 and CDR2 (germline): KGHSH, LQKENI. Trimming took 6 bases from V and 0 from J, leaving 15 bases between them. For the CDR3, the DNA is TGTGCCAGCTCCCCGGGGCCCGAGGCCTCCTACGAGCAGTACTTC. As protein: CASSPGPEASYEQYF.

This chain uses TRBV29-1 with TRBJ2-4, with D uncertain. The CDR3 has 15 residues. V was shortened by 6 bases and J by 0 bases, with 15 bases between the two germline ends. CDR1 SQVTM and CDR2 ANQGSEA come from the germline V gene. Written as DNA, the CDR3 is TGCAGCGTAGGATGGGCGTACGAAGCCAAAAACATTCAGTACTTC. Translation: CSVGWAYEAKNIQYF.

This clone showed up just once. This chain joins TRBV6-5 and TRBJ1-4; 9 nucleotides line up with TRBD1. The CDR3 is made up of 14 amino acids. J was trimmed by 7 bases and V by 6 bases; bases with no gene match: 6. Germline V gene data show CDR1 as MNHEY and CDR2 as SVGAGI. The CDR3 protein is CASSLGQGFEKLFF. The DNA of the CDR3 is TGTGCCAGCAGCTTAGGACAGGGGTTTGAAAAACTGTTTTTT.